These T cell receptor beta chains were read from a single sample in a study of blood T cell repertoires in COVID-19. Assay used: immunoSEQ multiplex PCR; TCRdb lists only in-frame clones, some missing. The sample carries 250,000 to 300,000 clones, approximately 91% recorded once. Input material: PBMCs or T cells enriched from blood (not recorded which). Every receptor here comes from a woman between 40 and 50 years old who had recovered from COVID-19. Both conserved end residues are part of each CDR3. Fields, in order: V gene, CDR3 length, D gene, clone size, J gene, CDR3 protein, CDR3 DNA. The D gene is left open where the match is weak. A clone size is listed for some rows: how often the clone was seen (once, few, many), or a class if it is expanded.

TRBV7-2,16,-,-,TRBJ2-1,CASSPRLVSSYNEQFF,TGTGCCAGCAGCCCGAGACTAGTTTCTTCCTACAATGAGCAGTTCTTC
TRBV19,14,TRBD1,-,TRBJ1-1,CASRQQGEVTEAFF,TGTGCCAGTAGACAACAGGGGGAGGTCACTGAAGCTTTCTTT
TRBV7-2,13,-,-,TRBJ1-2,CASSLAPPDGYTF,TGTGCCAGCAGCTTAGCCCCCCCGGATGGCTACACCTTC
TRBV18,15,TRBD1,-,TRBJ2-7,CASSPPGQGAAEQYF,TGTGCCAGCTCACCTCCAGGACAGGGGGCCGCCGAGCAGTACTTC
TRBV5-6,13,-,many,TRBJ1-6,CASSLTRGSPLHF,TGTGCCAGCAGCCTTACACGGGGTTCACCCCTCCACTTT
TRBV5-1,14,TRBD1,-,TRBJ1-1,CASGTGNPNTEAFF,TGCGCCAGCGGGACAGGGAACCCGAACACTGAAGCTTTCTTT
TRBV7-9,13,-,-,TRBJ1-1,CASSLTRNTEAFF,TGTGCCAGCAGCCTGACACGGAACACTGAAGCTTTCTTT
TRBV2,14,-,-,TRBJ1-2,CASSAGSGGYGYTF,TGTGCCAGCAGTGCTGGGAGTGGGGGGTATGGCTACACCTTC
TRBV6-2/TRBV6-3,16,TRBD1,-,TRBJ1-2,CASSYSIQGVPYGYTF,TGTGCCAGCAGTTACTCGATCCAGGGGGTTCCTTATGGCTACACCTTC
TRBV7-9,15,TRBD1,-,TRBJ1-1,CASSFQGAKDTEAFF,TGTGCCAGCAGCTTTCAGGGGGCGAAGGACACTGAAGCTTTCTTT
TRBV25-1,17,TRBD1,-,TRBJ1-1,CASSPPTHRGRDTEAFF,TGTGCCAGCAGTCCTCCAACCCACAGGGGGAGAGACACTGAAGCTTTCTTT
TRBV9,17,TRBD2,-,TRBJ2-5,CASSVGASGSLGETQYF,TGTGCCAGCAGCGTAGGGGCTAGCGGGAGCCTTGGGGAGACCCAGTACTTC
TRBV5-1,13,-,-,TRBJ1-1,CASSLWANTEAFF,TGCGCCAGCAGCTTGTGGGCTAACACTGAAGCTTTCTTT
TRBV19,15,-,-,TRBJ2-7,CASSIAGTSVYEQYF,TGTGCCAGTAGTATAGCCGGGACATCAGTCTACGAGCAGTACTTC
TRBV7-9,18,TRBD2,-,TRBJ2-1,CASSGWASRGGLRDEQFF,TGTGCCAGCAGTGGATGGGCCTCGCGGGGGGGCCTCCGCGATGAGCAGTTCTTC
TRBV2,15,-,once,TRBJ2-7,CASSEALTVNYEQYF,TGTGCCAGCAGTGAAGCGCTAACAGTGAACTACGAGCAGTACTTC
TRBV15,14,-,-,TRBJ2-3,CAARSGTSTDTQYF,TGTGCCGCGCGCTCCGGGACTAGCACAGATACGCAGTATTTT
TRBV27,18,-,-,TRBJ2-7,CASSPSYPTPIMPYEQYF,TGTGCCAGCAGTCCTTCCTACCCGACACCTATAATGCCCTACGAGCAGTACTTC
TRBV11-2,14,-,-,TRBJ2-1,CASTGTFWANEQFF,TGTGCCAGCACCGGGACTTTTTGGGCCAATGAGCAGTTCTTC
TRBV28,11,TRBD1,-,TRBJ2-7,CATHRGYEQYF,TGTGCCACCCACAGGGGCTACGAGCAGTACTTC
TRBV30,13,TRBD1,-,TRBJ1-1,CASAGQQNTEAFF,TGTGCCTCGGCGGGACAGCAGAACACTGAAGCTTTCTTT
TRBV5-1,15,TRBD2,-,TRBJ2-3,CASGGLAGSTDTQYF,TGCGCCAGCGGCGGACTAGCGGGGAGCACAGATACGCAGTATTTT
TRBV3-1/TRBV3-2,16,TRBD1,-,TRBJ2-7,CASSQYSGTGGREQYF,TGTGCCAGCAGCCAATACTCCGGGACAGGGGGCCGCGAGCAGTACTTC
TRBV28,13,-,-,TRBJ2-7,CASSTEQGNKQYF,TGTGCCAGCAGCACCGAACAGGGAAACAAGCAGTACTTC
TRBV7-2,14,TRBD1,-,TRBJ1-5,CASSFDRGNQPQHF,TGTGCCAGCAGTTTCGACAGGGGAAATCAGCCCCAGCATTTT
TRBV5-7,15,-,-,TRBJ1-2,CASSFIQGKLDGYTF,TGTGCCAGCAGCTTTATCCAGGGGAAATTGGATGGCTACACCTTC